The 25 T cell receptor beta chains below were found in one sample sequenced in a study of T cell repertoires in cytomegalovirus infection. Using its own MiXCR run on the reads, TCRdb lists one record per CDR3 protein. The table lists just over 450,000 distinct CDR3 sequences, approximately 46% of them singletons. These receptors' targets are unknown. The sequencing here drew on cultured PBMCs, taken from culture after CMV antigen stimulation. The origin of the receptors is a human donor in good health (CMV status not recorded). Some clones in this sample may be carry-over from other donors' samples.

The chain links TRBV23-1 to TRBJ2-1; 10 bases match TRBD2. TRBV23-1 is annotated as an ORF whose role is uncertain. The V and J ends lost 9 bases and 6 bases, in that order; junction bases with no gene match: 5. The CDR3 consists of 13 residues. CDR3 coding DNA: TGCGCCAGACATAGCGGGGGGCTCAATGAGCAGTTCTTC. As protein: CARHSGGLNEQFF.

The chain links TRBV7-9 to TRBJ2-7, with D perhaps TRBD1 or TRBD2 (5 bases each). Per the germline V gene, CDR1 is SEHNR and CDR2 is FQNEAQ (reference sequence). This CDR3 has 15 amino acids. Trimming removed 3 bases at V and 6 bases at J, with 18 bases between. The CDR3 DNA follows: TGTGCCAGCAGCTTTGACGGGGCTCAGGTTTCCGAGCAGTACTTC. It translates to CASSFDGAQVSEQYF. The whole variable domain, remainder taken from reference TRBV7-9 and TRBJ2-7, is DTGVSQNPRHKITKRGQNVTFRCDPISEHNRLYWYRQTLGQGPEFLTYFQNEAQLEKSRLLSDRFSAERPKGSFSTLEIQRTEQGDSAMYLCASSFDGAQVSEQYFGPGTRLTVT.

The CDR3 reads CASSQYRLAGRSEQFF. Written as DNA, the CDR3 is TGCGCCAGCAGCCAGTACAGACTAGCGGGGCGGTCGGAGCAGTTCTTC. The chain carries TRBV4-1 and TRBJ2-1, with 11 positions matching TRBD2. In germline, CDR1 is MGHRA, CDR2 YSYEKL. CDR3 size: 16 residues. V trimming: 3 bases; J trimming: 10 bases; junction bases outside the gene matches: 11.

The rearrangement links TRBV7-2 to TRBJ1-5, with D possibly TRBD1 on 6 matching bases. Germline values: CDR1 SGHTA, CDR2 FQGNSA. V lost 2 bases, J lost 8 bases, and 16 bases lay in between. The CDR3 consists of 15 residues. The CDR3 sequence: CASSLWRNREEPQHF. The CDR3 nucleotides read TGTGCCAGCAGCTTATGGAGGAACAGGGAAGAGCCCCAGCATTTT.

This clonotype was recorded only once. The rearrangement uses TRBV27 and TRBJ2-1; 10 bases line up with TRBD2. V shed 3 bases, J shed 10 bases, and the junction held 9 bases outside the gene matches. The CDR3 extends over 15 amino acids. Germline lookup yields CDR1 MNHEY and CDR2 SMNVEV (reference sequence). The chain's CDR3 is CASSFKASGSWEQFF. In nucleotides, the CDR3 is TGTGCCAGCAGTTTTAAGGCTAGCGGGAGTTGGGAGCAGTTCTTC.

The V call is TRBV28, the J call TRBJ2-4; perhaps TRBD1 as D (5 bases). The CDR3 is 13 residues long. Germline CDR1 reads MDHEN; CDR2 reads SYDVKM. Trimming took 7 bases from V and 8 from J, leaving 15 bases between them. This CDR3 reads CASNVQGTDIQYF. CDR3 nucleotide sequence: TGTGCCAGCAATGTCCAGGGCACGGACATTCAGTACTTC.

The chain employs TRBV12-3 or TRBV12-4 and TRBJ2-3, with D possibly matching TRBD2 (6 bases). The CDR3 is 15 residues long. The V end was cut by 2 bases, the J end by 4 bases, with 13 bases between. The CDR3 spells CASSLFPGDADTQYF. The CDR3 bases are TGTGCCAGCAGTTTATTCCCGGGGGACGCAGATACGCAGTATTTT.

Of note for this clonotype: Just one base apart from a much larger clone, this may be a read error. The gene calls are TRBV5-4 and TRBJ1-4, with D unclear. The CDR3 has 13 residues. The V and J ends lost 3 bases and 1 base respectively, with 4 bases between them. Germline V lookup: CDR1 SGHNT, CDR2 YYREEE (reference sequence). Here the CDR3 reads CASSWGTNEKLFF. The CDR3 DNA reads TGTGCCAGCAGCTGGGGAACTAATGAAAAACTGTTTTTT.

The chain employs TRBV7-3 and TRBJ2-3, with 8 bases fitting TRBD2. Germline CDR1 and CDR2: SGHTA and FQGTGA. The CDR3 is made up of 15 amino acids. Trimming removed 2 bases from V and 6 bases from J; junction bases left unmatched: 7. The CDR3, as DNA: TGTGCCAGCAGCTTACTAGCGGGTAGGGTCGATACGCAGTATTTT. Its translation is CASSLLAGRVDTQYF.

The V call is TRBV18, the J call TRBJ2-7, with unresolved D. Trimming removed 6 bases from V and 7 bases from J, with 16 bases in between. CDR1 is KGHSH, CDR2 LQKENI, per germline. The CDR3 is 13 amino acids. The CDR3 DNA reads as TGTGCCAGCTCCCCCTCAAACGCCGGGGAGCAGTACTTC. Its translation: CASSPSNAGEQYF.

The genes are TRBV6-6 and TRBJ2-7; TRBD1 is a possible D gene (5 bases). Between the trimmed V and J ends, which lost 0 bases and 3 bases, there was a span of 12 bases. The CDR3 runs to 15 residues. Germline V gives CDR1 MNHNY, CDR2 SVGAGI (reference sequence). CDR3 residues: CASSYSPGHFYEQYF. The CDR3 DNA reads TGTGCCAGCAGTTACTCCCCCGGACACTTCTACGAGCAGTACTTC.

This chain links TRBV4-1 with TRBJ2-1, with TRBD2 as a possible D gene (5 bases). Trimming removed 0 bases from V and 0 bases from J, with 12 bases in between. CDR1 and CDR2 from the germline V gene are MGHRA and YSYEKL. The CDR3 is 17 amino acids. CDR3 amino acids: CASSQDRAASSYNEQFF. The CDR3 nucleotides read TGCGCCAGCAGCCAAGATCGAGCGGCGAGCTCCTACAATGAGCAGTTCTTC.

This clonotype was detected a few times. The rearrangement links TRBV7-9 to TRBJ2-5; D is ambiguous. There are 15 residues in the CDR3. Germline V gene data show CDR1 as SEHNR and CDR2 as FQNEAQ (reference sequence). Trimming shortened V by 4 bases and J by 3 bases, and 15 bases separated the two germline ends. In nucleotides, the CDR3 is TGTGCCAGCAGCTCAGCCCTTGCGGTAAAAGAGACCCAGTACTTC. Its translation: CASSSALAVKETQYF.

The J gene is TRBJ1-2, the V gene TRBV9; 12 nucleotides line up with TRBD1. This CDR3 is 17 amino acids long. J gave up 5 bases and V 5 bases, and 13 bases lay outside the gene matches. The germline CDR1 and CDR2 sequences are SGDLS and YYNGEE. The CDR3 DNA reads TGTGCCAGCAGTCTCGCCGGGACAGGGGGCGTTCGGTATGGCTACACCTTC. This codes for CASSLAGTGGVRYGYTF.

V and J are TRBV9 and TRBJ2-5; D not certain. Germline loops: CDR1 SGDLS, CDR2 YYNGEE. The CDR3 extends over 15 amino acids. Trimming stripped 4 bases from V and 5 bases from J, with 18 bases between. The CDR3 protein is CASSPYIFALETQYF. DNA of the CDR3: TGTGCCAGCAGCCCGTATATATTTGCTTTGGAGACCCAGTACTTC.

The rearrangement joins TRBV6-8 to TRBJ1-2; 10 bases align to TRBD1. Germline CDR1 reads MNHGY; CDR2 reads SAAAGT. The CDR3 extends over 16 amino acids. Trimming removed 0 bases from V and 2 bases from J; junction bases left unmatched: 3. The CDR3 protein is CASSYSRTGGNYGYTF. CDR3 nucleotide sequence: TGTGCCAGCAGTTACTCTCGGACAGGGGGAAACTATGGCTACACCTTC.

CDR3 residues: CASKKQRVSYNEQFF. CDR3 DNA: TGTGCCAGCAAGAAGCAGCGGGTCTCCTACAATGAGCAGTTCTTC. The chain uses TRBV27 and TRBJ2-1, with D perhaps TRBD2 (6 bases). The CDR3 totals 15 residues. V lost 7 bases and J lost 0, with 13 bases in between. CDR1 and CDR2 (germline): MNHEY, SMNVEV (reference sequence).

This clonotype was counted at least ten times. The rearrangement uses TRBV7-2 and TRBJ2-1; D gene ambiguous. The V end was cut by 6 bases, the J end by 0 bases, with 15 bases between. The CDR3 covers 16 residues. Looked up from germline, CDR1 is SGHTA and CDR2 is FQGNSA. CDR3 nucleotide sequence: TGTGCCAGCAGTTCGATAGGACGTAGCTCCTACAATGAGCAGTTCTTC. Its translation: CASSSIGRSSYNEQFF.

This clonotype was detected only a few times. This chain uses TRBV5-1 with TRBJ2-7; D may be TRBD1 (5 bases). The V end was cut by 1 base, the J end by 2 bases, with 10 bases between. The germline CDR1 and CDR2 sequences are SGHRS and YFSETQ. The CDR3 covers 14 residues. The CDR3 protein is CASSLKQGPYEQYF. Here the CDR3 DNA reads TGCGCCAGCAGCTTGAAGCAGGGTCCCTACGAGCAGTACTTC.

The chain recombines TRBV20-1 with TRBJ2-1; tentative D call: TRBD2 (6 bases). Trimming cost V 3 bases and J 9 bases, with 21 bases left between them. Looked up from germline, CDR1 is DFQATT and CDR2 is SNEGSKA (reference sequence). The CDR3 is made up of 15 amino acids. The CDR3 loop reads CSARDGSRGNSEQFF. The CDR3 nucleotides read TGCAGTGCTAGGGACGGGAGTCGCGGGAATAGTGAGCAGTTCTTC.

The rearrangement links TRBV7-6 to TRBJ2-5; D remains unclear. V gave up 4 bases and J gave up 5 bases, with 17 bases separating them. The CDR3 totals 15 residues. Germline CDR1 reads SGHVS; CDR2 reads FNYEAQ. Written as DNA, the CDR3 is TGTGCCAGCAGCTCATTTGACCTCTTGGGGGAGACCCAGTACTTC. Translating gives CASSSFDLLGETQYF.

This chain joins TRBV3-1 and TRBJ2-2, with a tentative D call TRBD1 (5 bases). V lost 2 bases to trimming and J lost 10 bases, with 17 bases between them. Germline V gene lookup returns CDR1 LGHDT and CDR2 YNNKEL (reference sequence). The CDR3 length is 15 residues. Here the CDR3 DNA reads TGTGCCAGCAGCCAATTTCGGATGGGGCGAGTGGAGCTGTTTTTT. Translating it yields CASSQFRMGRVELFF.

The chain has TRBV27 and TRBJ2-1, with 7 bases aligning to TRBD2. This CDR3 has 16 amino acids. Germline lookup yields CDR1 MNHEY and CDR2 SMNVEV (reference sequence). V gave up 4 bases and J gave up 2 bases; unmatched junction bases: 8. CDR3 residues: CASSYRPGTTYNEQFF. CDR3 coding DNA: TGTGCCAGCAGTTACCGACCAGGGACTACCTACAATGAGCAGTTCTTC.

This chain uses TRBV7-4 with TRBJ1-3; no clear D gene. The CDR3 length is 15 residues. V gave up 5 bases and J gave up 0 bases, with 11 bases separating them. The germline V gene encodes CDR1 SGHVT and CDR2 SQSDAQ. DNA of the CDR3: TGTGCCAGCAGCCTAAGGAAGAGCTCTGGAAACACCATATATTTT. Amino acid sequence: CASSLRKSSGNTIYF. Full variable domain (outside the CDR3, taken from reference TRBV7-4 and TRBJ1-3): GAGVSQSPRYKVAKRGRDVALRCDSISGHVTLYWYRQTLGQGSEVLTYSQSDAQRDKSGRPSGRFSAERPERSVSTLKIQRTEQGDSAVYLCASSLRKSSGNTIYFGEGSWLTVV.

V and J are TRBV12-3 or TRBV12-4 and TRBJ1-5; 7 positions match TRBD1. With V trimmed by 6 bases and J by 1 base, 15 bases remained unmatched. The CDR3 runs 18 residues. CDR3: CASRPTREGAVSNQPQHF. DNA for the CDR3: TGTGCCAGCAGACCGACACGGGAGGGGGCAGTAAGCAATCAGCCCCAGCATTTT.